This T cell receptor beta chain was identified in a study of immune evolution from preneoplasia to lung adenocarcinoma (dated by TCRdb to the early 2020s). Context from the whole study: The study profiled immune contexture across lung adenocarcinoma precursors and invasive adenocarcinoma using immune gene expression, TCR sequencing and multiplex immunofluorescence. POLYSOLVER was used to infer Class I HLA alleles from exome data, while LOHHLA was used to detect allele-specific HLA loss. Resected precursor lesions (AAH, AIS, MIA) and invasive adenocarcinomas were compared with paired morphologically normal lung tissue. Whole exome sequencing and methylation data from the same cohort of nodules were integrated with the immune data. The study reported that fewer than 130 samples were used for TCR sequencing. Sample size was based on specimen availability rather than a prior power calculation. The overall cohort comprised under 70 patients with pulmonary nodules who underwent surgical resection. A total of under 60 patients contributed TCR sequencing data. General findings and caveats noted by the study authors: Top T cell clone frequencies were highest in normal lung and appeared to decrease progressively from AAH through AIS, MIA and invasive adenocarcinoma. Clonality was highest in normal lung, while later-stage lesions appeared to have lower clonality but higher T cell density and diversity. Findings were based on association rather than direct causation; larger cohorts with long-term follow-up and longitudinal biopsies were deemed needed. All patients were from Japan and China, so applicability to Western populations was uncertain.

Reading from cysteine to phenylalanine, the CDR3 counts 12 amino acids. Of the read, only the CDR3 DNA is kept; its 36 bases are in frame from base 1. From a lookup of the germline V gene, CDR1 and CDR2 are SGHTA and FQGNSA. V and J are truncated by 2 bases and 3 bases respectively, leaving an intervening sequence of 3 bases. Resection was performed on patients in Japan or China between the mid-2010s and the late 2010s. Two lung cancer pathologists independently reviewed H&E slides to confirm the histologic diagnosis of every case. FFPE tissue was used for DNA isolation with the AllPrep DNA/RNA FFPE Kit. The immunoSEQ hsTCRbeta Kit was used to sequence TCR beta CDR3 regions from DNA. On the authors' methods: TCR sequencing data were analysed with the ImmunoSEQ Analyzer. T cell clonality was calculated on productive rearrangements as 1 minus Pielou's evenness. T cell diversity was measured with the inverse Simpson index on productive templates. T cell density was defined as TCR beta template counts normalized to usable DNA, with usable DNA estimated by amplifying and sequencing housekeeping genes. Two-sided Kruskal-Wallis tests were used to compare TCR metrics across histologic stages. The table comes from immuneACCESS by way of TCRdb, which keeps in-frame sequences with V and J called. Part of the clones is missing from these tables; in studies checked, under half for an unresolved V gene and the rest for unknown reasons. The DNA gave D and trimming, while V, J and clone size come from that table. The sample records 4,500 to 7,000 clones, approximately 80% of which are singletons. Approximately 13% of the sample goes to the ten largest clones.

For this clone: There is no known antigen for this receptor. Base qualities are not at hand, and no much larger clone is one base apart.

The chain is assembled from TRBV7-2 and TRBJ2-3, with no confident D gene call. Material for sequencing was FFPE adjacent normal lung tissue. This receptor was taken from a person between 65 and 79 years old with lung adenocarcinoma. The nucleotide sequence reads TGTGCCAGCAGCTTATTTACAGATACGCAGTATTTT. The encoded protein is CASSLFTDTQYF.